This passage covers 32 T cell receptor beta chains from one sample sequenced in a study of T cell responses to AZD1222 COVID-19 vaccine. Repertoires were generated with immunoSEQ multiplex PCR, while TCRdb's copy carries only in-frame clones and drops some. The sample contains 250,000 to 300,000 clones, 90% to 95% of which appear only once. The source material was peripheral blood, sampled 28 days after the second AZD1222 dose. Receptors originate from an adult who received the AZD1222 COVID-19 vaccine.

The table lists this clone with a count of one. The chain joins TRBV19 to TRBJ1-6; TRBD1 is a possible D gene (5 bases). Deletions cut 8 bases from V and 4 bases from J, with 12 bases between. The CDR3 is made up of 14 amino acids. Germline lookup yields CDR1 LNHDA and CDR2 SQIVND (reference sequence). CDR3 bases: TGTGCCAGTCAAGCGGAGGGGTATAATTCACCCCTCCACTTT. This codes for CASQAEGYNSPLHF.

The chain links TRBV27 to TRBJ2-7; the D gene could be TRBD1 or TRBD2 (7 bases each). Trimming left V 6 bases short and J 3 bases short, with 21 bases between. Germline V gene lookup returns CDR1 MNHEY and CDR2 SMNVEV (reference sequence). The CDR3 loop spans 16 amino acids. Here the CDR3 reads CASSGIGGAGGYEQYF. The CDR3 DNA follows: TGTGCCAGCAGCGGTATTGGGGGGGCAGGGGGCTACGAGCAGTACTTC.

This rearrangement joins TRBV5-1 to TRBJ1-2; no firm D call. The CDR3 spans 14 residues. Germline CDR1 reads SGHRS; CDR2 reads YFSETQ. V was trimmed by 2 bases and J by 0 bases, leaving 8 bases between them. This chain's CDR3 is CASSFSEANYGYTF. DNA of the CDR3: TGCGCCAGCAGCTTTTCCGAAGCTAACTATGGCTACACCTTC.

V is TRBV7-9 and J is TRBJ2-2; D not certain. Per the germline V gene, CDR1 is SEHNR and CDR2 is FQNEAQ (reference sequence). This CDR3 has 13 residues. The V and J ends lost 3 bases and 6 bases respectively, with 8 bases between them. CDR3 coding DNA: TGTGCCAGCAGCTTCAGAGCCCCCGGGGAGCTGTTTTTT. As protein: CASSFRAPGELFF.

The chain is built from TRBV19 and TRBJ1-1, with no clear D. The V gene lost 3 bases and the J gene lost 1 base, with 9 bases spanning the gap. The CDR3 length is 14 residues. Germline V gives CDR1 LNHDA, CDR2 SQIVND (reference sequence). CDR3 region: CASSIKTTNTEAFF. As DNA, the CDR3 is TGTGCCAGTAGTATTAAGACTACGAACACTGAAGCTTTCTTT.

Concerning this clone itself: This same CDR3 is encoded by further DNA sequences in the sample. V and J are TRBV7-2 and TRBJ2-7; D not resolved. Germline values: CDR1 SGHTA, CDR2 FQGNSA. V lost 1 base to trimming and J lost 0 bases, with 4 bases between them. The CDR3 totals 13 residues. Here the CDR3 reads CASSLGVSYEQYF. The CDR3 DNA sequence: TGTGCCAGCAGCTTAGGTGTCTCCTACGAGCAGTACTTC.

The V gene is TRBV3-1 (or the pseudogene TRBV3-2), the J gene TRBJ2-1; D might be TRBD2 (5 bases). The germline V gene has CDR1 LGHDT and CDR2 YNNKEL (reference sequence). V dropped 0 bases and J dropped 0 bases, with 12 bases sitting between them. CDR3 size: 17 residues. The CDR3 DNA is TGTGCCAGCAGCCAAGATTGGCGGGCGAACTCCTACAATGAGCAGTTCTTC. This encodes CASSQDWRANSYNEQFF.

The chain joins TRBV27 to TRBJ2-7; TRBD2 is a possible D gene (5 bases). V lost 7 bases and J lost 4, with 14 bases in between. Germline CDR1 and CDR2: MNHEY and SMNVEV (reference sequence). The CDR3 covers 13 residues. CDR3 DNA: TGTGCCAGCAAGTCGGGGAACAAATACGAGCAGTACTTC. As protein: CASKSGNKYEQYF.

The chain couples TRBV10-1 to TRBJ1-1, with TRBD1 as a possible D gene (5 bases). Germline-derived CDR1 and CDR2 are WNHNN and SYGVQD (reference sequence). Trimming shortened V by 8 bases and J by 0 bases, and 19 bases separated the two germline ends. The CDR3 extends over 16 amino acids. DNA for the CDR3: TGCGCCAGCCTCGTCCGGGGGGTTCTGATGAACACTGAAGCTTTCTTT. Its translation: CASLVRGVLMNTEAFF.

This clone appeared once. This rearrangement joins TRBV3-1 (or the pseudogene TRBV3-2) to TRBJ1-1; D is unresolved. V was clipped by 1 base and J by 5 bases, with 11 bases between them. CDR3 length equals 14 residues. Per the germline V gene, CDR1 is LGHDT and CDR2 is YNNKEL (reference sequence). The CDR3 sequence: CASSQVNVGTEAFF. For the CDR3, the DNA is TGTGCCAGCAGCCAAGTTAACGTCGGGACTGAAGCTTTCTTT.

The chain couples TRBV5-4 to TRBJ1-3; 7 positions match TRBD1. Germline V gives CDR1 SGHNT, CDR2 YYREEE (reference sequence). V lost 1 base and J lost 2; bases outside the gene matches: 6. This CDR3 is built from 16 residues. The CDR3 DNA sequence: TGTGCCAGCAGCTTGAGGGGGCTTGAAACTGGAAACACCATATATTTT. This gives the protein CASSLRGLETGNTIYF.

The chain recombines TRBV19 with TRBJ2-2, with 8 bases that match TRBD1. The CDR3 has 13 amino acids. The V gene end was trimmed by 6 bases and the J gene end by 8 bases; junction bases not matched to a gene: 5. CDR1 is LNHDA and CDR2 is SQIVND in the germline V gene (reference sequence). The CDR3 spells CASSPRGPGELFF. The DNA for the CDR3 is TGTGCCAGTAGCCCCAGGGGGCCAGGGGAGCTGTTTTTT.

The chain links TRBV4-1 to TRBJ2-7; possibly TRBD2 for D (6 bases). V was shortened by 1 base and J by 2 bases, with 9 bases between the two germline ends. Germline CDR1 MGHRA, CDR2 YSYEKL. There are 14 residues in the CDR3. In DNA form, the CDR3 reads TGCGCCAGCAGCCAAGCCGGCGGGGCCTACGAGCAGTACTTC. Its protein product is CASSQAGGAYEQYF.

The chain combines TRBV19 with TRBJ1-5; 10 bases line up with TRBD1. J gave up 7 bases and V 6 bases, and 6 bases lay outside the gene matches. CDR3 length equals 14 residues. Germline V CDR1 and CDR2: LNHDA, SQIVND (reference sequence). The CDR3: CASRGQGQGQPQHF. CDR3 sequence (DNA): TGTGCCAGTAGGGGACAGGGGCAGGGGCAGCCCCAGCATTTT. Looking up the rest from reference TRBV19 and TRBJ1-5 gives the full variable domain: DGGITQSPKYLFRKEGQNVTLSCEQNLNHDAMYWYRQDPGQGLRLIYYSQIVNDFQKGDIAEGYSVSREKKESFPLTVTSAQKNPTAFYLCASRGQGQGQPQHFGDGTRLSIL.

The CDR3 is CASSLKQGIGTEAFF. The CDR3 DNA reads TGTGCCAGCTCACTCAAACAGGGAATAGGCACTGAAGCTTTCTTT. The rearrangement links TRBV18 to TRBJ1-1; D perhaps matches TRBD1 (6 bases). CDR1 is KGHSH, CDR2 LQKENI, per germline. CDR3 length equals 15 residues. Trimming cost V 4 bases and J 4 bases, with 16 bases left between them.

V usage is TRBV18 and J usage is TRBJ1-4; D gene uncertain. The CDR3 contains 16 residues. Germline lookup yields CDR1 KGHSH and CDR2 LQKENI. The V end was cut by 6 bases, the J end by 7 bases, with 21 bases between. CDR3 sequence: CASSQNQREASEKLFF. CDR3 in DNA: TGTGCCAGCTCCCAAAACCAAAGGGAAGCGAGTGAAAAACTGTTTTTT.

The chain is built from TRBV19 and TRBJ2-7; 9 bases match TRBD2. V shed 5 bases and J 4 bases; nucleotides not matched to a gene: 6. CDR3 length: 14 amino acids. The germline CDR1 and CDR2 sequences are LNHDA and SQIVND (reference sequence). CDR3 residues: CASSRSGRSYEQYF. CDR3 sequence (DNA): TGTGCCAGTAGTCGGAGCGGGAGGAGTTACGAGCAGTACTTC.

This clone came up once. This chain links TRBV5-1 with TRBJ2-7, with D possibly matching TRBD2 (7 bases). Trimming removed 4 bases at V and 3 bases at J, with 20 bases between. The CDR3 loop spans 16 amino acids. Germline CDR1 SGHRS, CDR2 YFSETQ. The CDR3 DNA follows: TGCGCCAGCAGCGGGACATGGGGGGGCTTCAGCTACGAGCAGTACTTC. As protein: CASSGTWGGFSYEQYF.

The V call is TRBV3-1 (or the pseudogene TRBV3-2), the J call TRBJ1-2; no reliable D call. This CDR3 has 14 residues. Trimming removed 1 base at V and 1 base at J, with 7 bases between. Germline loops: CDR1 LGHDT, CDR2 YNNKEL (reference sequence). The CDR3 DNA reads as TGTGCCAGCAGCCAAGTGGGCCTTAACTATGGCTACACCTTC. Protein: CASSQVGLNYGYTF.

The V call is TRBV3-1 (or the pseudogene TRBV3-2), the J call TRBJ1-1, with D uncertain. The V gene lost 1 base and the J gene lost 1 base, with 7 bases spanning the gap. This CDR3 region has 14 residues. Germline lookup yields CDR1 LGHDT and CDR2 YNNKEL (reference sequence). Here the CDR3 reads CASSQVRENTEAFF. In DNA form, the CDR3 reads TGTGCCAGCAGCCAAGTCCGGGAGAACACTGAAGCTTTCTTT.

V is TRBV12-5 and J is TRBJ2-1; 8 bases agree with TRBD1. Germline-derived CDR1 and CDR2 are LGHNT and FRNRAP. The CDR3 totals 14 residues. J was trimmed by 8 bases and V by 6 bases; bases with no gene match: 9. The CDR3 DNA reads as TGTGCTAGTGGGCCTGGACAGGGTGGCGATGAGCAGTTCTTC. Its protein product is CASGPGQGGDEQFF.

This clone was recorded once. The CDR3 DNA follows: TGTGCCAGCAGTTTGGCTACGCGTACCGGGAACACTGAAGCTTTCTTT. It codes for CASSLATRTGNTEAFF. This chain uses TRBV27 with TRBJ1-1; D is undetermined. V lost 3 bases and J 1 base, leaving 15 bases between the germline ends. Germline CDR1 reads MNHEY; CDR2 reads SMNVEV (reference sequence). This CDR3 has 16 residues.

The chain employs TRBV5-1 and TRBJ2-2; D gene ambiguous. The CDR3 runs to 15 residues. Trimming removed 4 bases at V and 5 bases at J, with 15 bases between. The germline CDR1 and CDR2 sequences are SGHRS and YFSETQ. The CDR3 region is CASSKDGPWTGELFF. CDR3 DNA sequence: TGCGCCAGCAGCAAGGACGGGCCTTGGACCGGGGAGCTGTTTTTT. The full variable domain, in which reference TRBV5-1 and TRBJ2-2 provide the parts outside the CDR3, is KAGVTQTPRYLIKTRGQQVTLSCSPISGHRSVSWYQQTPGQGLQFLFEYFSETQRNKGNFPGRFSGRQFSNSRSEMNVSTLELGDSALYLCASSKDGPWTGELFFGEGSRLTVL.

The chain employs TRBV5-5 and TRBJ1-5, with D possibly being TRBD1 (6 bases). There are 15 residues in the CDR3. V dropped 0 bases and J dropped 5 bases, with 12 bases sitting between them. CDR1 is SGHKS, CDR2 YYEKEE, per germline (reference sequence). Here the CDR3 reads CASSLGGQAYQPQHF. Here the CDR3 DNA reads TGTGCCAGCAGCTTGGGGGGGCAGGCTTATCAGCCCCAGCATTTT.

This chain connects TRBV5-8 to TRBJ1-4, with TRBD1 as a possible D gene (5 bases). CDR1 is SGHTS and CDR2 is YDEGEE in the germline V gene. The CDR3 extends over 14 amino acids. V was clipped by 2 bases and J by 7 bases, with 12 bases between them. The CDR3 sequence is CASSFRQGGEKLFF. The DNA of the CDR3 is TGTGCCAGCAGCTTTAGGCAGGGAGGTGAAAAACTGTTTTTT.

The chain couples TRBV6-5 to TRBJ1-1; D is perhaps TRBD1 (5 bases). This CDR3 is built from 12 residues. Germline loops: CDR1 MNHEY, CDR2 SVGAGI. Trimming took 5 bases from V and 7 from J, leaving 11 bases between them. The CDR3 protein is CASSHPGGEAFF. DNA for the CDR3: TGTGCCAGCAGTCACCCGGGGGGTGAAGCTTTCTTT.

The J gene is TRBJ2-1, the V gene TRBV9; 12 bases fit TRBD2. In germline, CDR1 is SGDLS, CDR2 YYNGEE. The CDR3 consists of 15 residues. With V trimmed by 5 bases and J by 9 bases, 9 bases remained unmatched. CDR3 region: CASSPSGRGLGEQFF. The CDR3 nucleotides read TGTGCCAGCAGTCCTAGCGGGAGGGGTCTGGGTGAGCAGTTCTTC.

CDR3 sequence (DNA): TGTGCCAGCAGGGGGGTGGGTCATCAGCCCCAGCATTTT. Amino acids: CASRGVGHQPQHF. The chain links TRBV12-3 or TRBV12-4 to TRBJ1-5; maybe TRBD1 (5 bases). The CDR3 consists of 13 residues. Trimming took off 6 bases at V and 5 bases at J, with 11 bases between the two ends.

This clone has more than one count but fewer than ten. The V gene is TRBV28, the J gene TRBJ2-7, with no clear D. The CDR3 spans 16 residues. Germline V gene lookup returns CDR1 MDHEN and CDR2 SYDVKM. V was pared by 5 bases and J by 3 bases, with 20 bases between. The CDR3 loop reads CASSPYGWNRDYEQYF. The CDR3 nucleotides are TGTGCCAGCAGTCCCTACGGGTGGAATCGAGACTACGAGCAGTACTTC. Supplemented by reference TRBV28 and TRBJ2-7, the full variable domain reads DVKVTQSSRYLVKRTGEKVFLECVQDMDHENMFWYRQDPGLGLRLIYFSYDVKMKEKGDIPEGYSVSREKKERFSLILESASTNQTSMYLCASSPYGWNRDYEQYFGPGTRLTVT.

The CDR3 is CATSQGNYSPLHF. In DNA, the CDR3 is TGTGCCACCAGCCAGGGGAATTATTCACCCCTCCACTTT. The chain links TRBV15 to TRBJ1-6; possibly TRBD1 for D (6 bases). CDR3 length: 13 residues. V was shortened by 5 bases and J by 8 bases, with 10 bases between the two germline ends. The germline V gene has CDR1 LNHNV and CDR2 YYDKDF (reference sequence).

The rearrangement joins TRBV10-3 to TRBJ1-5; no clear D. Trimming removed 2 bases from V and 5 bases from J, with 4 bases in between. CDR1 ENHRY and CDR2 SYGVKD come from the germline V gene. The CDR3 length is 12 residues. The CDR3 DNA reads as TGTGCCATCAGTGAGGGGTATCAGCCCCAGCATTTT. Residues: CAISEGYQPQHF.

The chain carries TRBV5-1 and TRBJ1-6; D is unclear. Trimming pared 0 bases from V and 2 bases from J, leaving 6 bases between. Germline V CDR1 and CDR2: SGHRS, YFSETQ. The CDR3 runs to 15 residues. CDR3 in DNA: TGCGCCAGCAGCTTGGGGAGGACCTATAATTCACCCCTCCACTTT. Its protein is CASSLGRTYNSPLHF.